The source of this TCR beta chain is a study of beta chain features in type 1 diabetes (dated by TCRdb to the late 2010s). For context, the study as a whole: Patients and healthy donors did not differ in mean age, gender distribution, total cell number or subset yield. A total of 90 million to 140 million sorted cells were examined across all samples, and RNA yield correlated strongly with the number of cells per subset. The study compared the TCRB repertoires of sorted circulating CD4+ T cell subsets in recently diagnosed type 1 diabetes patients with those in matched healthy donors. Regulatory and stem cell-like memory subsets were isolated from only 8 patients and roughly 8 healthy donors, whereas naive and central memory subsets came from all 30 or so donors. Here is what the overall study found, with its caveats: Because cDNA rather than genomic DNA was sequenced, highly expressing activated cells could have been over-represented, although no difference in activation and CD3 levels was found between groups. Patients with type 1 diabetes made fewer insertions and deleted more nucleotides at VDJ recombination sites, implying thymic rearrangement abnormalities. Because the HLA sub-analyses included only small numbers of individuals, any influence of HLA type on TCRB rearrangement was left unresolved. In all four CD4+ subsets, TCRB CDR3 length was moderately but significantly shorter in type 1 diabetes patients. Naive, central memory and regulatory TCRB repertoires appeared to be more similar among patients than among healthy donors. PCR may preferentially amplify shorter templates, but because patient and control samples were amplified and corrected together, any resulting skew would affect both groups equally.

The entire amount of isolated RNA was reverse transcribed using the High Capacity cDNA Reverse Transcription Kit, so the sequenced TCRB transcripts were expressed ones. Deep immunoSEQ sequencing was performed on naive, central memory and regulatory T cell samples, with an average of around 3.4 million total reads per sample. Sorted cells were lysed in RLT buffer and RNA was extracted with DNase-treated RNeasy Micro or Mini kits, depending on cell number. Each cell subset was processed on its own to prevent cross-contamination, while patient and healthy donor samples were processed together. Using the immunoSEQ multiplex PCR, TCRB sequences were amplified from cDNA into 87-bp fragments spanning the CDR3 region. Amplicons were sequenced on the Illumina HiSeq platform. Under the source paper's analysis protocol: Synthetic template baselines were used to correct PCR bias computationally, reads within Hamming distance 2 were collapsed, and singletons that could not be merged were discarded. By aligning reads against IMGT, V, D and J genes, CDR3 length, and insertions or deletions at six rearrangement sites were assigned. Clonotype counts were normalized to sorted cell number within each subset before computing true diversity and Gini coefficients with the tcR R package. The overlap coefficient, calculated on TCRB nucleotide sequences, was used to quantify repertoire sharing. In its TCRdb copy, this immuneACCESS table keeps in-frame sequences only and misses some clones. Where compared with another copy, unresolved V genes explain less than half of these, and the others have no known cause. V, J and clone size reflect that table, while D and trimming were determined from the DNA. Recorded for this sample are 130,000 to 150,000 clones; 6.9% of them occurred a single time. Clones ranked in the top ten supply approximately 1.4% of the sample.

CDR1 and CDR2 are drawn from the germline V gene (reference sequence): MNHNY, SVGAGI. Taken from cysteine to phenylalanine, the CDR3 has 14 residues. The CDR3 DNA has 42 bases and is translated from base 1. V loses 6 bases, J loses 4 bases, and the germline ends lie 13 bases apart. Each donor gave one peripheral blood draw, approximately 120 mL on average, collected into heparinised tubes. Naive, central memory, regulatory and stem cell-like memory CD4+ T cells were sorted on a BD FACSAria II using a panel including CD45RO, CCR7, CD25, CD127, CD95 and CD27. Every sorted population had a purity above 95%. PBMCs were isolated immediately by Lymphoprep density gradient centrifugation and stained directly without culture. Samples were stained and sorted in pairs, with one healthy donor and one patient per experiment, so that batch effects were minimized. There are a few counts of this clone. Its antigen remains undetermined. No base quality values were provided; no much bigger clone lies one nucleotide off.

The chain employs TRBV6-6 and TRBJ1-5; the D gene identity is not certain. Material for sequencing was central memory CD4+ T cells from blood. This TCR was recovered from a woman younger than 45 in good health. CDR3 region: CASRNGLWNQPQHF. The DNA sequence follows: TGTGCCAGCAGGAATGGGCTCTGGAATCAGCCCCAGCATTTT.